A selection of T cell receptor beta chains follows, all from one sample in a study of blood T cell repertoires in COVID-19. The data were produced by immunoSEQ multiplex PCR, yet TCRdb's version contains in-frame clones alone and is incomplete. The table includes tens of thousands of clones, approximately 84% detected once. Sequencing input: peripheral blood. The receptors originated from a man aged 40-55 years with COVID-19, enrolled during active disease. CDR3s leave out the opening cysteine and the closing phenylalanine or tryptophan. The order of the fields is J gene, D gene, V gene, CDR3 protein. The D gene is left open where the match is weak.

J: TRBJ2-7
D: -
V: TRBV27
CDR3: ASQKAAAVYEQY

J: TRBJ2-5
D: -
V: TRBV3-1/TRBV3-2
CDR3: ASSQGGPGILKTQY

J: TRBJ1-3
D: -
V: TRBV2
CDR3: ASREENTIY

J: TRBJ2-5
D: TRBD2
V: TRBV3-1/TRBV3-2
CDR3: ASSQELAGRKETQY

J: TRBJ1-5
D: -
V: TRBV7-2
CDR3: ASSLGRGGQPQH

J: TRBJ2-2
D: -
V: TRBV9
CDR3: ASSVMRSTGELF

J: TRBJ1-5
D: -
V: TRBV6-5
CDR3: ASRQGLYQPQH

J: TRBJ1-1
D: TRBD1
V: TRBV19
CDR3: ASSLIQGSAEAF

J: TRBJ2-1
D: -
V: TRBV5-6
CDR3: ASSLVQEQF

J: TRBJ2-5
D: -
V: TRBV30
CDR3: AWAKTDGETQY

J: TRBJ2-3
D: -
V: TRBV6-5
CDR3: ATNREAHADTQY

J: TRBJ2-1
D: TRBD2
V: TRBV9
CDR3: ASSVKSSGAQGEQF

J: TRBJ2-2
D: -
V: TRBV28
CDR3: ASSSKTGNTGELF

J: TRBJ1-6
D: -
V: TRBV21-1
CDR3: ASSKGGRTGQGSPLH

J: TRBJ1-6
D: -
V: TRBV19
CDR3: ASSIDSLGSPLH

J: TRBJ1-1
D: TRBD1
V: TRBV10-3
CDR3: AISPGQGSHTEAF

J: TRBJ2-7
D: TRBD2
V: TRBV7-3
CDR3: ASSLGTSGPYEQY

J: TRBJ2-2
D: -
V: TRBV10-3
CDR3: AISDEGVGELF

J: TRBJ2-7
D: TRBD1
V: TRBV5-4
CDR3: ASSLAGTDYEQY

J: TRBJ2-5
D: TRBD1
V: TRBV11-2
CDR3: ASRGAGGLETQY

J: TRBJ2-5
D: TRBD1
V: TRBV28
CDR3: ASSPGTGGKETQY

J: TRBJ2-2
D: -
V: TRBV5-4
CDR3: ASSFKTGYTGELF

J: TRBJ1-1
D: -
V: TRBV7-9
CDR3: ASSQDTEAF

J: TRBJ2-3
D: TRBD1
V: TRBV30
CDR3: AWSSGQGASDTQY

J: TRBJ2-1
D: TRBD2
V: TRBV30
CDR3: AWSTTTGLAGASF

J: TRBJ1-2
D: -
V: TRBV19
CDR3: ASSPGLPFVP

J: TRBJ2-3
D: TRBD1
V: TRBV6-5
CDR3: ASSYSTGGDTQY

J: TRBJ1-2
D: -
V: TRBV15
CDR3: ATSRDRGKNYGYT

J: TRBJ2-7
D: TRBD1
V: TRBV9
CDR3: ASSVSDRGSYEQY

J: TRBJ2-7
D: -
V: TRBV5-1
CDR3: ASSESPGKGEQY

J: TRBJ2-3
D: -
V: TRBV7-9
CDR3: ASSLAMSGPDTQY

J: TRBJ2-2
D: -
V: TRBV11-2
CDR3: ASTTNTGELF

J: TRBJ1-6
D: TRBD1
V: TRBV5-1
CDR3: ASSSNPGQGNSPLH

J: TRBJ2-3
D: TRBD2
V: TRBV6-5
CDR3: ASRPTSGGPDTQY

J: TRBJ2-7
D: -
V: TRBV28
CDR3: ASSLRGYEQY

J: TRBJ1-5
D: TRBD1
V: TRBV6-5
CDR3: ASSSGTGRHQPQH

J: TRBJ2-3
D: -
V: TRBV5-4
CDR3: ASSSRDTQY

J: TRBJ2-5
D: TRBD1
V: TRBV7-9
CDR3: ASSLGDRGLKETQY

J: TRBJ1-3
D: -
V: TRBV7-8
CDR3: ASSLDRGSGNTIY

J: TRBJ2-5
D: TRBD2
V: TRBV5-1
CDR3: ASSLVPAGQETQY

J: TRBJ1-1
D: -
V: TRBV7-2
CDR3: ASSPGYTEAF

J: TRBJ2-7
D: TRBD1
V: TRBV7-9
CDR3: ASSLGVQGVYEQY

J: TRBJ2-1
D: TRBD1
V: TRBV27
CDR3: ASRTTGTGTFNEQF

J: TRBJ2-7
D: -
V: TRBV7-3
CDR3: ASSLGGEMYEQY

J: TRBJ2-2
D: TRBD1
V: TRBV19
CDR3: ASKDRATGELF

J: TRBJ1-4
D: TRBD1
V: TRBV18
CDR3: ASSPPGGTGNKNEKLF

J: TRBJ2-7
D: TRBD1
V: TRBV30
CDR3: AWSSGTGAYEQY

J: TRBJ2-1
D: TRBD1
V: TRBV19
CDR3: ASSTRQGTGNEQF

J: TRBJ1-2
D: -
V: TRBV19
CDR3: ASTLPGHHYGYT

J: TRBJ1-5
D: -
V: TRBV3-1/TRBV3-2
CDR3: ASSQSGGNQPQH

J: TRBJ1-2
D: -
V: TRBV6-1
CDR3: ASSEGAGESYGYT

J: TRBJ2-5
D: TRBD2
V: TRBV7-2
CDR3: ASSNRGVAGKETQY

J: TRBJ1-1
D: -
V: TRBV4-1
CDR3: ASSQEGAKNTEAF

J: TRBJ1-1
D: -
V: TRBV7-9
CDR3: ASSPEGAEAF

J: TRBJ2-3
D: TRBD1
V: TRBV28
CDR3: ASSRQGSTQY

J: TRBJ1-6
D: -
V: TRBV27
CDR3: ASSLSGVGNSPLH

J: TRBJ2-7
D: -
V: TRBV7-4
CDR3: ASSSSNGGLRHRASYEQY

J: TRBJ1-2
D: -
V: TRBV28
CDR3: ASSPPGWSYGYT